The present TCR beta chain was sequenced within a study of T-cell reconstitution after alpha-beta-depleted transplantation in children. Library preparation (for TCRbeta) was performed with unique molecular identifiers. TCRdb called the PCR reads again in MiXCR, with one record for every CDR3 protein. The data hold approximately 250,000 distinct CDR3 sequences, with 9.7% observed a single time. J lost 2 bases, V lost 2 bases, and 4 bases had no gene match. The CDR3 length is 15 residues. CDR1 SGHRS and CDR2 YFSETQ come from the germline V gene. The J gene is TRBJ2-3, the V gene TRBV5-1; 8 positions match TRBD1. The sequence was collected from a human donor who donated a stem cell graft to a child with SCID. The sequences come from PBMCs from the stem cell graft donor, collected from the stem cell graft. The CDR3 nucleotides read TGCGCCAGCAGCTTCCCGGGACAGGCCACAGATACGCAGTATTTT. Translation: CASSFPGQATDTQYF.